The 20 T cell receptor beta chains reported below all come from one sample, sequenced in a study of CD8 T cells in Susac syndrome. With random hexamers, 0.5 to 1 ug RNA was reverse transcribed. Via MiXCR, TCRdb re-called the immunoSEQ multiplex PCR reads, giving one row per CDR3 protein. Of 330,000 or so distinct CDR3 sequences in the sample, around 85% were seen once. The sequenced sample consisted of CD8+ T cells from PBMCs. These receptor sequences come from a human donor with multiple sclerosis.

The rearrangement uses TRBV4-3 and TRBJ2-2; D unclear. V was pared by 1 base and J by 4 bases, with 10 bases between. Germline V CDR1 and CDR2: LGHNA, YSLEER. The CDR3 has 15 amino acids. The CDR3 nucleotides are TGCGCCAGCAGCCAAGGACTTTCCACCACCGGGGAGCTGTTTTTT. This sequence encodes CASSQGLSTTGELFF.

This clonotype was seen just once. The CDR3 coding sequence is TGTGCCAGCAGCTTAGGGTCGGCTGCCAGCTCTGACACTGAAGCTTTCTTT. Protein sequence: CASSLGSAASSDTEAFF. The chain uses TRBV7-9 and TRBJ1-1; D ambiguous. This CDR3 has 17 amino acids. V lost 1 base and J lost 3, with 18 bases in between. The germline CDR1 and CDR2 sequences are SEHNR and FQNEAQ (reference sequence).

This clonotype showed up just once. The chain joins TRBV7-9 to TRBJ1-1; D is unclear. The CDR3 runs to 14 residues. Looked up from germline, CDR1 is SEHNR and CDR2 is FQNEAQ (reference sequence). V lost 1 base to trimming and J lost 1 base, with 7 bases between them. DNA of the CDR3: TGTGCCAGCAGCTTAGAAGGGCCGAACACTGAAGCTTTCTTT. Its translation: CASSLEGPNTEAFF.

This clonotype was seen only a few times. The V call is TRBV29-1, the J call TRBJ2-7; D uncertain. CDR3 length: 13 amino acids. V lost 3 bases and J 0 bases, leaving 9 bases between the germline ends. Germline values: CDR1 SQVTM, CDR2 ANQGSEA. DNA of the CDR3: TGCAGCGTTGATAAGGAACACTCCTACGAGCAGTACTTC. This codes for CSVDKEHSYEQYF.

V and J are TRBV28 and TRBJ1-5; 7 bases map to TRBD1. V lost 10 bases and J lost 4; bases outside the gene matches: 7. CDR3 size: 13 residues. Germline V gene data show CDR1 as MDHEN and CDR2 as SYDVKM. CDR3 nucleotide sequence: TGTGCCATCGGGACAGTTCTTAATCAGCCCCAGCATTTT. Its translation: CAIGTVLNQPQHF.

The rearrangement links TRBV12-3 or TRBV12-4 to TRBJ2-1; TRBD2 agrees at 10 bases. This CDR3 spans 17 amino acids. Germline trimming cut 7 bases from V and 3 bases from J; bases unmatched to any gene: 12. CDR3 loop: CASILAGVGVIYNEQFF. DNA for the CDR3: TGTGCCAGCATCCTAGCGGGAGTCGGTGTGATCTACAATGAGCAGTTCTTC.

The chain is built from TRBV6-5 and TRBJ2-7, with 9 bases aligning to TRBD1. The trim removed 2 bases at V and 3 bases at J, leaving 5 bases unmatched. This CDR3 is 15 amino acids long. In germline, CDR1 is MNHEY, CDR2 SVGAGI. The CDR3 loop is CASSYEGQGFYEQYF. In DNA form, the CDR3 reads TGTGCCAGCAGTTACGAGGGACAGGGTTTCTACGAGCAGTACTTC.

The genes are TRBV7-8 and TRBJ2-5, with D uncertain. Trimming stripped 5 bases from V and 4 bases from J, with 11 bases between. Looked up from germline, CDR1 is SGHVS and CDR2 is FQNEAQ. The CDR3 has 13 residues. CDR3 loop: CASSLPEIETQYF. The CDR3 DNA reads TGTGCCAGCAGCCTACCGGAAATAGAGACCCAGTACTTC. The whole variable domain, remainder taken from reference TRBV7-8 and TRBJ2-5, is GAGVSQSPRYKVAKRGQDVALRCDPISGHVSLFWYQQALGQGPEFLTYFQNEAQLDKSGLPSDRFFAERPEGSVSTLKIQRTQQEDSAVYLCASSLPEIETQYFGPGTRLLVL.

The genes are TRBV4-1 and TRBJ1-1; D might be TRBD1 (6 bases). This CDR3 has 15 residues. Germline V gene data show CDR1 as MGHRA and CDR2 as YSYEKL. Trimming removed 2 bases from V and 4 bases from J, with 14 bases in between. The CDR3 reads CASSQQNRAGTEAFF. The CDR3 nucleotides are TGCGCCAGCAGCCAACAAAACAGGGCTGGCACTGAAGCTTTCTTT.

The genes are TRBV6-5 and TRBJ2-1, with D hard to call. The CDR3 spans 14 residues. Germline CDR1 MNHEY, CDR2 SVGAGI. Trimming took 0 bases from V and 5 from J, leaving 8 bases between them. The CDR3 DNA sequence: TGTGCCAGCAGTTACTCGTCAGGTAACAATGAGCAGTTCTTC. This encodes CASSYSSGNNEQFF.

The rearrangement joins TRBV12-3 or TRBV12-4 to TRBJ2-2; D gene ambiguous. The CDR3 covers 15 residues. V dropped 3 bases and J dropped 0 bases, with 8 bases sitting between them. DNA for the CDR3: TGTGCCAGCAGTTTTGAGACACCGAACACCGGGGAGCTGTTTTTT. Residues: CASSFETPNTGELFF.

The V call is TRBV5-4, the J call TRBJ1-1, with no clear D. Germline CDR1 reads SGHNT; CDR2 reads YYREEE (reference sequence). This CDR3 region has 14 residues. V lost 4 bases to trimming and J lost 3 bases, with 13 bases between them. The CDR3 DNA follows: TGTGCCAGCAGCGCACGAGGGAGGGACACTGAAGCTTTCTTT. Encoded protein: CASSARGRDTEAFF.

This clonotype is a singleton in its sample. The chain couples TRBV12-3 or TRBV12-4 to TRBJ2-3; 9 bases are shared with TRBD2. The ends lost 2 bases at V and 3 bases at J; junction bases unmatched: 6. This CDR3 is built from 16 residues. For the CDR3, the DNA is TGTGCCAGCAGTTTAAGTCCTAGCGGGAAAACAGATACGCAGTATTTT. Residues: CASSLSPSGKTDTQYF.

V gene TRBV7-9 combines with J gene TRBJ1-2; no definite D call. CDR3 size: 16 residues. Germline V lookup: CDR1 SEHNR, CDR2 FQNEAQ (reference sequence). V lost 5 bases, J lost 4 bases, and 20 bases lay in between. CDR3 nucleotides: TGTGCCAGCAGCGCGTCCCTCCGGGCAGCAGTCTATGGCTACACCTTC. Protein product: CASSASLRAAVYGYTF.

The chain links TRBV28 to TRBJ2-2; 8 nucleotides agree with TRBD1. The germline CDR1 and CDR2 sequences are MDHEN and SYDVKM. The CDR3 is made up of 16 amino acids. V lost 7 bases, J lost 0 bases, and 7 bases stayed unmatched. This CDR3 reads CASTPGDRPNTGELFF. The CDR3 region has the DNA TGTGCCAGCACCCCAGGGGACAGGCCGAACACCGGGGAGCTGTTTTTT.

The DNA of the CDR3 is TGTGCCAGCAGTTACCCCTTAAGGACCCGACAAGAGACCCAGTACTTC. Protein sequence: CASSYPLRTRQETQYF. The V call is TRBV6-2 or TRBV6-3, the J call TRBJ2-5; D is uncertain. The germline V gene encodes CDR1 MNHEY and CDR2 SVGEGT. The CDR3 totals 16 residues. V was trimmed by 2 bases and J by 2 bases, leaving 15 bases between them.

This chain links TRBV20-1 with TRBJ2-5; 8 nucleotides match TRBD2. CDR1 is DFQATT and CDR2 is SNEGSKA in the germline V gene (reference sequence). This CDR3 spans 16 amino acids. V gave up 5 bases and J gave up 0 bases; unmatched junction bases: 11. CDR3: CSAPTWTSRNQETQYF. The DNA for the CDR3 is TGCAGTGCTCCAACCTGGACTAGCCGAAACCAAGAGACCCAGTACTTC.

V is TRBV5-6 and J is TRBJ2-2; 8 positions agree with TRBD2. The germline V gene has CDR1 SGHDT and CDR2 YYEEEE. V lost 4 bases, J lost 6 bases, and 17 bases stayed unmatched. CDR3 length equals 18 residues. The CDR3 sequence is CASSPRVSGKLLPGELFF. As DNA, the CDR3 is TGTGCCAGCAGCCCCCGAGTTAGCGGGAAGCTTCTCCCCGGGGAGCTGTTTTTT.

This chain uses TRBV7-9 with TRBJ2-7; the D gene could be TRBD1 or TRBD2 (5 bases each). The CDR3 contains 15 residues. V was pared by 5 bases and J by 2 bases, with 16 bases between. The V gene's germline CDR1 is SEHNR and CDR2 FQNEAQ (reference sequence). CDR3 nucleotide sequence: TGTGCCAGCAGCCGAGGGGTAGGAGTGACCTACGAGCAGTACTTC. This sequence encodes CASSRGVGVTYEQYF.

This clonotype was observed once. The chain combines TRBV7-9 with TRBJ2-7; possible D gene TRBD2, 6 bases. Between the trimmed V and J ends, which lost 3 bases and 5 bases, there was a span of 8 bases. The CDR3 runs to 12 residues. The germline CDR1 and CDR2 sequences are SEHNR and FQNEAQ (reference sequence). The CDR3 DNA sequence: TGTGCCAGCAGCTTGATAGCGGACGAGCAGTACTTC. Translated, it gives CASSLIADEQYF.